The 4 T cell receptor beta chains given below trace back to one sample, sequenced in a study of blood T cell repertoires in COVID-19. TCRdb keeps only in-frame clones here, not all; method: immunoSEQ multiplex PCR. This sample has roughly 210,000 clones; about nine tenths occur once, and the top ten carry 7% to 9%. The specimen was PBMCs or T cells enriched from blood (not recorded which). The source of these receptors is a man between 25 and 39 years old in a cohort exposed to, infected with or recovered from COVID-19 (not recorded which).

The chain is built from TRBV28 and TRBJ2-7, with TRBD2 identical over 13 bases. CDR1 and CDR2 from the germline V gene are MDHEN and SYDVKM. The CDR3 runs 18 residues. V lost 2 bases to trimming and J lost 3 bases; unmatched junction nucleotides: 10. The CDR3 DNA follows: TGTGCCAGCAGTTTACCTGGTACTAGCGGGAGGGCCTACTACGAGCAGTACTTC. Amino acid sequence: CASSLPGTSGRAYYEQYF.

This clone was detected once. This rearrangement joins TRBV28 to TRBJ1-1; perhaps TRBD1 as D (6 bases). The V gene lost 8 bases and the J gene lost 1 base, with 17 bases spanning the gap. In germline, CDR1 is MDHEN, CDR2 SYDVKM. The CDR3 has 15 amino acids. In nucleotides, the CDR3 is TGTGCCAGCCGGAGGGGGGGCCTACAGAACACTGAAGCTTTCTTT. Its translation: CASRRGGLQNTEAFF.

This chain joins TRBV7-8 and TRBJ1-4, with TRBD1 matching 9 bases. Looked up from germline, CDR1 is SGHVS and CDR2 is FQNEAQ. J gave up 7 bases and V 5 bases, and 8 bases lay outside the gene matches. The CDR3 contains 15 residues. CDR3 nucleotide sequence: TGTGCCAGCAGCGGTTCCGGGACAGGGAGTGAAAAACTGTTTTTT. It is translated as CASSGSGTGSEKLFF.

The chain recombines TRBV7-2 with TRBJ1-2, with D hard to call. The CDR3 contains 15 residues. The germline V gene encodes CDR1 SGHTA and CDR2 FQGNSA. V was clipped by 2 bases and J by 0 bases, with 10 bases between them. This CDR3 reads CASSLKSLANYGYTF. The DNA of the CDR3 is TGTGCCAGCAGCTTAAAGTCATTAGCTAACTATGGCTACACCTTC. The variable domain in full, completed from reference TRBV7-2 and TRBJ1-2, reads GAGVSQSPSNKVTEKGKDVELRCDPISGHTALYWYRQSLGQGLEFLIYFQGNSAPDKSGLPSDRFSAERTGGSVSTLTIQRTQQEDSAVYLCASSLKSLANYGYTFGSGTRLTVV.